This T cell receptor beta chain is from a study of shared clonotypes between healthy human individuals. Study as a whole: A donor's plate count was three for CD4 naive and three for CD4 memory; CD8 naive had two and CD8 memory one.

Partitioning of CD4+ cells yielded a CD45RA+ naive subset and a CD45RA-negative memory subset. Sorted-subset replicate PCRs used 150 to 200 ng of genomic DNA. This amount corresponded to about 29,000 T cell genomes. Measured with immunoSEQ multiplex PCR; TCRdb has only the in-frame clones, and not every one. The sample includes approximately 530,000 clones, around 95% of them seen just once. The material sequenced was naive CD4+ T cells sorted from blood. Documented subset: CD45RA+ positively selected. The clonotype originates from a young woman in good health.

This CDR3 is CASSFSGQGSEQYF. The CDR3 DNA reads TGTGCCAGCAGTTTTTCCGGACAGGGAAGCGAGCAGTACTTC. The chain combines TRBV28 with TRBJ2-7, with 8 bases that match TRBD1. Per germline, CDR1 MDHEN and CDR2 SYDVKM. Trimming took 3 bases from V and 6 from J; bases not matched to a gene: 7. The CDR3 runs to 14 residues.